This is a list of T cell receptor beta chains from one sample in a study of cytomegalovirus exposure and HLA in healthy donors. Libraries were prepared by immunoSEQ multiplex PCR; TCRdb keeps only in-frame clonotypes and omits some of them. The sample shows around 160,000 clones, 75% to 90% of them seen only once. Specimen: PBMCs. Receptor source: a human donor in good health. Each CDR3 is given with its conserved first and last residue. The order of the fields is V gene, D gene, J gene, clone size, CDR3 DNA, CDR3 protein. The D gene is left open where the match is weak. Clone size appears in some rows only: once, few, many, or a class for an expanded clone.

>TRBV11-3|TRBD1|TRBJ2-7|once
TGTGCCAGCAGCTTACTTGCTAAACAGACAGGGCGGGAGCAGTACTTC
CASSLLAKQTGREQYF
>TRBV5-1|-|TRBJ2-7|-
TGCGCCAGCAGCCCCTCGCCAGGGTTGACCTACGAGCAGTACTTC
CASSPSPGLTYEQYF
>TRBV2|TRBD2|TRBJ2-7|-
TGTGCCAGCAGTGGCCGACTAGCGGGGGTCTACGAGCAGTACTTC
CASSGRLAGVYEQYF
>TRBV2|-|TRBJ2-6|few
TGTGCCAGCAGTGAAGATGTTGGGGCCGGGGCCAACGTCCTGACTTTC
CASSEDVGAGANVLTF
>TRBV7-2|TRBD2|TRBJ2-4|-
TGTGCCAGCAGCATACAGACTAGCGGGGTTGCCAAAAACATTCAGTACTTC
CASSIQTSGVAKNIQYF
>TRBV28|-|TRBJ2-3|-
TGTGCCACGGAGGATTCTAGCACAGATACGCAGTATTTT
CATEDSSTDTQYF
>TRBV9|-|TRBJ2-4|few
TGTGCCAGCAGCCCCCTTGAGGCAACCAAAAACATTCAGTACTTC
CASSPLEATKNIQYF
>TRBV7-9|TRBD1|TRBJ2-6|-
TGTGCCAGCAGCTCCTATACAGGGGGCCTCGCTGGGGCCAACGTCCTGACTTTC
CASSSYTGGLAGANVLTF
>TRBV5-6|-|TRBJ2-2|-
TGTGCCAGCAGCTCGGCAGGGTCCGGGGAGCTGTTTTTT
CASSSAGSGELFF
>TRBV28|TRBD2|TRBJ2-1|-
TGTGCCAGCAGTTTATGGGGGACTAGTACCAATGAGCAGTTCTTC
CASSLWGTSTNEQFF
>TRBV18|TRBD2|TRBJ2-5|-
TGTGCCAGCTCACCGCTCGGGACTAGCCAAGAGACCCAGTACTTC
CASSPLGTSQETQYF
>TRBV6-6|-|TRBJ1-2|-
TGTGCCAGCAGCGGTACGCCTTATGGCTACACCTTC
CASSGTPYGYTF
>TRBV5-1|TRBD2|TRBJ2-5|-
TGCGCCAGCAGTTTAGCGGGGGGGCTTGACGAGACCCAGTACTTC
CASSLAGGLDETQYF
>TRBV19|-|TRBJ1-5|few
TGTGCCAGTAGTCAGACTCTCAATCAGCCCCAGCATTTT
CASSQTLNQPQHF
>TRBV2|TRBD1|TRBJ1-4|-
TGTGCCAGCAGAGAGGGGGCACGAAATGAAAAACTGTTTTTT
CASREGARNEKLFF
>TRBV2|TRBD2|TRBJ2-1|-
TGTGCCAGCAGTGAAGCGGCGGGGGGCGGTGAGCAGTTCTTC
CASSEAAGGGEQFF